This T cell receptor (beta chain) was captured by sequencing in a study of shared clonotypes between healthy human individuals. Libraries were prepared by immunoSEQ multiplex PCR; TCRdb keeps only in-frame clonotypes and omits some of them. The sample holds over 800,000 clones, about 91% seen once. CDR3 length: 13 residues. V lost 8 bases, J lost 8 bases, and 16 bases lay in between. Germline assignment: CDR1 MNHNY and CDR2 SVGAGI (reference sequence). Terminally differentiated effector memory CD45RA+ cells were excluded by CCR7 positive selection of CD45RO-negative cells. The chain joins TRBV6-6 to TRBJ2-1; tentative D call: TRBD2 (7 bases). The sequencing input was naive CD8+ T cells sorted from blood. The TCR sequence derives from a man in his thirties or forties in good health. The CDR3 loop is CASCLGGLHEQFF. CDR3 nucleotide sequence: TGTGCCAGCTGCCTCGGGGGGCTCCATGAGCAGTTCTTC.